One and the same sample provided the 20 T cell receptor beta chains below, sequenced in a study of blood T cell repertoires in COVID-19. Clones were read by immunoSEQ multiplex PCR, and TCRdb kept only the in-frame ones, dropping some. The sample shows tens of thousands of clones, 65% to 85% of them seen only once. The sequencing sample was made of peripheral blood. Source of these receptors: a man aged 50 or older with acute or convalescent COVID-19.

V and J are TRBV27 and TRBJ2-3, with 11 bases matching TRBD2. This CDR3 spans 15 amino acids. The germline gives CDR1 MNHEY, CDR2 SMNVEV (reference sequence). The trim removed 5 bases at V and 1 base at J, leaving 2 bases unmatched. Written as DNA, the CDR3 is TGTGCCAGCAGTACACTAGCGGGGGGCACAGATACGCAGTATTTT. Translating it yields CASSTLAGGTDTQYF.

This rearrangement joins TRBV19 to TRBJ2-6; tentative D call: TRBD1 (6 bases). The CDR3 consists of 18 residues. Trimming left V 1 base short and J 5 bases short, with 18 bases between. Germline V gene sequence: CDR1 LNHDA, CDR2 SQIVND (reference sequence). The CDR3 spells CASSIAPTGTLWANVLTF. CDR3 DNA: TGTGCCAGTAGTATAGCCCCTACCGGGACATTGTGGGCCAACGTCCTGACTTTC.

This sequence joins TRBV18 and TRBJ2-7, with 9 bases fitting TRBD1. CDR3 length equals 16 residues. Germline assignment: CDR1 KGHSH and CDR2 LQKENI. With 2 bases clipped from V and 0 bases from J, the junction kept 5 bases outside the gene matches. CDR3 in amino acids: CASSPRTGDSSYEQYF. Written as DNA, the CDR3 is TGTGCCAGCTCACCAAGGACAGGGGATTCCTCCTACGAGCAGTACTTC.

V is TRBV24-1 and J is TRBJ1-2; possibly TRBD1 for D (5 bases). The CDR3 runs to 13 residues. V was pared by 3 bases and J by 2 bases, with 6 bases between. From germline, CDR1 is KGHDR and CDR2 SFDVKD. CDR3 loop: CATSDHRNYGYTF. Written as DNA, the CDR3 is TGTGCCACCAGTGATCACAGGAACTATGGCTACACCTTC.

The chain combines TRBV4-3 with TRBJ1-1; D gene ambiguous. V was shortened by 1 base and J by 1 base, with 19 bases between the two germline ends. The germline V gene has CDR1 LGHNA and CDR2 YSLEER. The CDR3 is 18 residues long. The CDR3 bases are TGCGCCAGCAGCCAAGGAATGGTAGTTAGTAACTGGAACACTGAAGCTTTCTTT. It yields the protein CASSQGMVVSNWNTEAFF.

This clone was detected only a few times. This rearrangement joins TRBV19 to TRBJ2-2; 7 bases map to TRBD1. The CDR3 is 15 residues long. The germline CDR1 and CDR2 sequences are LNHDA and SQIVND (reference sequence). The junction had 4 bases not matched to a gene; V was cut back by 5 bases and J by 1 base. CDR3 sequence (DNA): TGTGCCAGTAGTCGGCGGACAGGGAACACCGGGGAGCTGTTTTTT. It codes for CASSRRTGNTGELFF.

The V call is TRBV18, the J call TRBJ2-1, with 13 nucleotides matching TRBD2. Looked up from germline, CDR1 is KGHSH and CDR2 is LQKENI. CDR3 length equals 17 residues. The junction had 6 bases not matched to a gene; V was cut back by 0 bases and J by 7 bases. DNA of the CDR3: TGTGCCAGCTCACCACCATCACTAGCGGGAGGGCAGAATGAGCAGTTCTTC. This encodes CASSPPSLAGGQNEQFF.

V gene TRBV11-3 combines with J gene TRBJ2-1; 11 bases agree with TRBD2. Germline V gene sequence: CDR1 SGHNT, CDR2 YENEEA. The CDR3 totals 15 residues. The J segment lost 6 bases and the V segment lost 4 bases, leaving 5 bases of the junction unmatched. CDR3 region: CASSSLAGGVNEQFF. The CDR3 coding sequence is TGTGCCAGCAGCTCCCTAGCGGGAGGAGTCAATGAGCAGTTCTTC.

The V gene is TRBV2, the J gene TRBJ1-2; TRBD1 matches 7 bases. CDR3 size: 12 residues. Trimming took 7 bases from V and 4 from J; bases not matched to a gene: 3. Germline V gives CDR1 SNHLY, CDR2 FYNNEI. The CDR3 bases are TGTGCCAGCACCCGGGACAGCTATGGCTACACCTTC. Translation: CASTRDSYGYTF.

CDR3 region: CSAEERMQETQYF. The CDR3 DNA sequence: TGCAGCGCAGAGGAAAGGATGCAAGAGACCCAGTACTTC. The rearrangement uses TRBV29-1 and TRBJ2-5; D ambiguous. Between the trimmed V and J ends, which lost 7 bases and 2 bases, there was a span of 14 bases. The CDR3 has 13 amino acids. CDR1 SQVTM and CDR2 ANQGSEA come from the germline V gene.

The chain couples TRBV5-6 to TRBJ2-1; D ambiguous. V gave up 0 bases and J gave up 7 bases, with 5 bases separating them. This CDR3 is 12 amino acids long. The germline V gene has CDR1 SGHDT and CDR2 YYEEEE. This CDR3 reads CASSLVQNEQFF. For the CDR3, the DNA is TGTGCCAGCAGCTTGGTACAGAATGAGCAGTTCTTC.

The V and J genes are TRBV11-2 and TRBJ2-4; the D is unclear. V lost 5 bases and J 0 bases, leaving 11 bases between the germline ends. Germline V gene lookup returns CDR1 SGHAT and CDR2 FQNNGV. The CDR3 is made up of 15 amino acids. CDR3 bases: TGTGCCAGCAGCCCAGAGGCAAGAGCCAAAAACATTCAGTACTTC. It yields the protein CASSPEARAKNIQYF.

The CDR3 spells CASTPSTGSYGYTF. CDR3 bases: TGTGCCAGCACCCCCTCGACAGGTTCCTATGGCTACACCTTC. The chain employs TRBV27 and TRBJ1-2; the D gene is possibly TRBD1 (6 bases). The CDR3 totals 14 residues. Trimming left V 7 bases short and J 4 bases short, with 16 bases between. Germline CDR1 and CDR2: MNHEY and SMNVEV (reference sequence).

The chain carries TRBV9 and TRBJ2-1; TRBD2 aligns across 10 bases. The CDR3 has 18 residues. V lost 0 bases to trimming and J lost 3 bases; unmatched junction nucleotides: 9. CDR1 and CDR2 from the germline V gene are SGDLS and YYNGEE. Here the CDR3 DNA reads TGTGCCAGCAGCGTAGCAGGGGCACTAGCGGGATACTACAATGAGCAGTTCTTC. Amino acids: CASSVAGALAGYYNEQFF. Filled out from reference TRBV9 and TRBJ2-1, the complete variable domain reads DSGVTQTPKHLITATGQRVTLRCSPRSGDLSVYWYQQSLDQGLQFLIQYYNGEERAKGNILERFSAQQFPDLHSELNLSSLELGDSALYFCASSVAGALAGYYNEQFFGPGTRLTVL.

The J gene is TRBJ2-3, the V gene TRBV28, with 7 nucleotides matching TRBD2. Germline CDR1 and CDR2: MDHEN and SYDVKM. This CDR3 is built from 15 residues. V gave up 3 bases and J gave up 1 base; unmatched junction bases: 4. CDR3 sequence reads: CASSFAGEGTDTQYF. The CDR3 nucleotides read TGTGCCAGCAGTTTCGCGGGAGAAGGCACAGATACGCAGTATTTT.

J is TRBJ2-1 and V is TRBV5-6; TRBD1 matches at 9 bases. Germline CDR1 SGHDT, CDR2 YYEEEE. J lost 3 bases, V lost 2 bases, and 3 bases had no gene match. This CDR3 region has 15 residues. Written as DNA, the CDR3 is TGTGCCAGCAGCTTAGGGACAGGGCACTACAATGAGCAGTTCTTC. Translated, it gives CASSLGTGHYNEQFF.

The genes are TRBV4-2 and TRBJ1-3; TRBD1 agrees at 7 bases. Germline trimming cut 0 bases from V and 1 base from J; bases unmatched to any gene: 3. The CDR3 is 16 residues long. Looked up from germline, CDR1 is LGHNA and CDR2 is YNFKEQ. In DNA, the CDR3 is TGTGCCAGCAGCCAAGACCTACAGGGGTCTGGAAACACCATATATTTT. This sequence encodes CASSQDLQGSGNTIYF.

This clone was seen once. The V call is TRBV5-4, the J call TRBJ2-7, with a possible D match to TRBD1 (5 bases). Germline V gene sequence: CDR1 SGHNT, CDR2 YYREEE (reference sequence). V gave up 4 bases and J gave up 5 bases, with 19 bases separating them. The length of the CDR3 is 15 residues. The CDR3 here is CASSAVRQGFDEQYF. CDR3 nucleotide sequence: TGTGCCAGCAGCGCGGTCCGGCAGGGATTCGACGAGCAGTACTTC.

The rearrangement joins TRBV29-1 to TRBJ2-5; 7 bases fit TRBD2. This CDR3 is 14 amino acids long. Germline CDR1 and CDR2: SQVTM and ANQGSEA. After removal of 2 bases from V and 5 bases from J, the junction contained 8 bases not matched to a gene. Here the CDR3 DNA reads TGCAGCGTTGAAACTCTAGCGGACGAGGAGACCCAGTACTTC. Its protein product is CSVETLADEETQYF.

CDR3 in amino acids: CASSPRGAGGYEQYF. CDR3 nucleotide sequence: TGTGCCAGCAGCCCTCGGGGGGCTGGCGGATACGAGCAGTACTTC. The chain links TRBV11-2 to TRBJ2-7, with a tentative D call TRBD2 (7 bases). The V gene's germline CDR1 is SGHAT and CDR2 FQNNGV. V gave up 5 bases and J gave up 4 bases, with 18 bases separating them. The CDR3 extends over 15 amino acids.